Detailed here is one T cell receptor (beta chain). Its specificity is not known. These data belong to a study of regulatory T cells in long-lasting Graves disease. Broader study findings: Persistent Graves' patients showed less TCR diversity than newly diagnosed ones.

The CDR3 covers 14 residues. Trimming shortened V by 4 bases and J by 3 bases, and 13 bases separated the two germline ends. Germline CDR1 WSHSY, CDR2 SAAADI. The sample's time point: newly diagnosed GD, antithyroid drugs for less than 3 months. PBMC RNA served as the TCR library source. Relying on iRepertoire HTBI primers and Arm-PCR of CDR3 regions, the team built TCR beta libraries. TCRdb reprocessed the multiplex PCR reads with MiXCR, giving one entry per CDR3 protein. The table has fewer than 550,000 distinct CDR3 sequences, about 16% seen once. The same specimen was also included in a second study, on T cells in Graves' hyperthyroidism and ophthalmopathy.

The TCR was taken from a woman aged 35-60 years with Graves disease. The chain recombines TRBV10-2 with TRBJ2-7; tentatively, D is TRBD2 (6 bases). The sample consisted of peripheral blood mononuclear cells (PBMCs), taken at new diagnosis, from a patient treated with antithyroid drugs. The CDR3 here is CASSVGTVNYEQYF. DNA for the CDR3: TGCGCCAGCAGTGTCGGGACTGTAAACTACGAGCAGTACTTC.